The T cell receptor (beta chain) described here comes from a study of blood T cell repertoires in COVID-19. Study information: In each case, the material was cDNA or gDNA derived from T cells, B-cell-depleted T cells, or PBMCs.

The CDR3 is 15 amino acids. Per germline, CDR1 SGDLS and CDR2 YYNGEE. Trimming left V 5 bases short and J 1 base short, with 15 bases between. Here immunoSEQ multiplex PCR was the method, and the copy in TCRdb shows in-frame clones only, minus some. The sample includes about 200,000 clones, approximately 83% seen only once; the top ten take 3.8%. The source of this sequence is a woman aged 35 to 49 with acute COVID-19. This chain connects TRBV9 to TRBJ1-1; no firm D call. The specimen was PBMCs or T cells enriched from blood (not recorded which). The CDR3 bases are TGTGCCAGCAGTGCCTCCGGGGTTCCGAACACTGAAGCTTTCTTT. It specifies CASSASGVPNTEAFF.